The 26 T cell receptor beta chains listed next were all sequenced from one sample in a study of regulatory T cells in long-lasting Graves disease. Time point given: newly diagnosed GD, antithyroid drugs for less than 3 months. With RNA extracted from PBMCs as input, the TCR library was made. Assembly of TCR beta libraries relied on iRepertoire HTBI primers together with Arm-PCR of CDR3 regions. Each CDR3 protein gets one entry after TCRdb re-called the multiplex PCR reads with MiXCR. There are hundreds of thousands of distinct CDR3 sequences in the sample; about 16% occur only once, and about 10% lies in the top ten. These data were also filed under a second study, of T cells in Graves' hyperthyroidism and ophthalmopathy.

The input for sequencing was peripheral blood mononuclear cells (PBMCs), taken at new diagnosis, from a patient treated with antithyroid drugs. The receptors were sampled from a woman aged 25 to 45 with Graves disease.

The gene calls are TRBV27 and TRBJ1-1; D unclear. V lost 6 bases and J 0 bases, leaving 14 bases between the germline ends. This CDR3 contains 15 residues. In germline, CDR1 is MNHEY, CDR2 SMNVEV (reference sequence). The CDR3 sequence: CASSSFAGMNTEAFF. The CDR3 DNA is TGTGCCAGCAGCAGCTTCGCGGGCATGAACACTGAAGCTTTCTTT.

This clonotype showed up many times. The rearrangement joins TRBV11-2 to TRBJ2-6; no reliable D call. CDR3 length: 14 amino acids. Trimming stripped 3 bases from V and 0 bases from J, with 3 bases between. The V gene's germline CDR1 is SGHAT and CDR2 FQNNGV. As DNA, the CDR3 is TGTGCCAGCAGCTTTGTCTCTGGGGCCAACGTCCTGACTTTC. Translation: CASSFVSGANVLTF.

A note on this clonotype: This likely reflects a read error, since a far larger clone is one base away. This chain connects TRBV27 to TRBJ2-5, with D possibly TRBD1 on 6 matching bases. CDR3 size: 13 residues. Trimming stripped 6 bases from V and 11 bases from J, with 19 bases between. Germline CDR1 MNHEY, CDR2 SMNVEV (reference sequence). CDR3 residues: CASSSQGYDEQYF. The CDR3 nucleotides read TGTGCCAGCAGCAGCCAGGGGTACGATGAGCAGTACTTC.

The chain combines TRBV28 with TRBJ2-1, with 16 bases matching TRBD2. The germline CDR1 and CDR2 sequences are MDHEN and SYDVKM. V shed 3 bases and J 4 bases; nucleotides not matched to a gene: 12. The CDR3 has 20 residues. CDR3 sequence (DNA): TGTGCCAGCAGTTTCTCCAGAGGGACTAGCGGGAGGGCCTCATACAATGAGCAGTTCTTC. Its translation: CASSFSRGTSGRASYNEQFF.

This clonotype was observed many times. This chain uses TRBV2 with TRBJ2-1; TRBD1 might be the D (5 bases). CDR1 is SNHLY and CDR2 is FYNNEI in the germline V gene. The CDR3 runs to 14 residues. The ends were cut back, 6 bases at V and 4 bases at J, with 13 bases in the middle. The CDR3 here is CASSWSRGYNEQFF. The CDR3 coding sequence is TGTGCCAGCAGCTGGTCTAGGGGTTACAATGAGCAGTTCTTC. Combining the CDR3 with reference TRBV2 and TRBJ2-1 gives the whole variable domain EPEVTQTPSHQVTQMGQEVILRCVPISNHLYFYWYRQILGQKVEFLVSFYNNEISEKSEIFDDQFSVERPDGSNFTLKIRSTKLEDSAMYFCASSWSRGYNEQFFGPGTRLTVL.

This clonotype has ten or more counts. The V call is TRBV7-9, the J call TRBJ1-1; D unresolved. Per the germline V gene, CDR1 is SEHNR and CDR2 is FQNEAQ (reference sequence). This CDR3 comprises 13 residues. Trimming took 3 bases from V and 2 from J, leaving 7 bases between them. The CDR3 here is CASSFQENTEAFF. The CDR3 DNA reads as TGTGCCAGCAGCTTCCAAGAAAACACTGAAGCTTTCTTT.

Many counts were recorded for this clonotype. CDR3 residues: CASRPGVQGYGYTF. The CDR3 DNA is TGTGCCAGCAGACCTGGGGTGCAGGGCTATGGCTACACCTTC. This chain links TRBV27 with TRBJ1-2, with a possible D match to TRBD1 (5 bases). The V and J ends lost 6 bases and 4 bases respectively, with 15 bases between them. The germline V gene has CDR1 MNHEY and CDR2 SMNVEV (reference sequence). The CDR3 is 14 residues long.

The rearrangement uses TRBV11-2 and TRBJ2-7; 7 positions agree with TRBD2. J lost 5 bases, V lost 1 base, and 8 bases had no gene match. From germline, CDR1 is SGHAT and CDR2 FQNNGV. This CDR3 spans 15 amino acids. DNA of the CDR3: TGTGCCAGCAGCTTAGTCGGGGCGGGAGAAAACGAGCAGTACTTC. This translates into CASSLVGAGENEQYF. The full variable domain, in which reference TRBV11-2 and TRBJ2-7 provide the parts outside the CDR3, is EAGVAQSPRYKIIEKRQSVAFWCNPISGHATLYWYQQILGQGPKLLIQFQNNGVVDDSQLPKDRFSAERLKGVDSTLKIQPAKLEDSAVYLCASSLVGAGENEQYFGPGTRLTVT.

With regard to this clonotype: The final CDR3 position lacks the conserved phenylalanine or tryptophan, pointing to a likely read error. No DNA is shown, since the ends of the CDR3 on it are uncertain; the CDR3 is the one TCRdb lists. This CDR3 reads CASGLGTAQRL. The chain couples TRBV12-5 to TRBJ1-2; TRBD1, as called in the table, went unchecked against the DNA. Germline V gene lookup returns CDR1 LGHNT and CDR2 FRNRAP. The CDR3 contains 11 residues when both ends are counted.

CDR3 DNA sequence: TGTGCCTGGAGTGTATCCGGGGGGGCGTTTAAAGATTCACCCCTCCACTTT. It is translated as CAWSVSGGAFKDSPLHF. The J gene is TRBJ1-6, the V gene TRBV30; a weak D match, TRBD1 (6 bases). In germline, CDR1 is GTSNPN, CDR2 SVGIG (reference sequence). Trimming cost V 0 bases and J 8 bases, with 20 bases left between them. There are 17 residues in the CDR3.

Many counts were recorded for this clonotype. The chain recombines TRBV28 with TRBJ2-7, with D tentatively TRBD1 (6 bases). V shed 2 bases and J shed 3 bases, with 8 bases lying between them. The CDR3 totals 13 residues. Germline CDR1 reads MDHEN; CDR2 reads SYDVKM. Written as DNA, the CDR3 is TGTGCCAGCAGTTTAACAGGGCTCTACGAGCAGTACTTC. This encodes CASSLTGLYEQYF.

This clonotype was seen a handful of times. The chain recombines TRBV20-1 with TRBJ2-5; 10 bases match TRBD1. V was pared by 6 bases and J by 5 bases, with 6 bases of the junction left unmatched. The CDR3 covers 13 residues. The germline CDR1 and CDR2 sequences are DFQATT and SNEGSKA (reference sequence). The CDR3 sequence: CSAMDRGTETQYF. CDR3 DNA: TGCAGTGCCATGGACAGGGGGACGGAGACCCAGTACTTC.

This clonotype was picked up a small number of times. This chain uses TRBV15 with TRBJ2-1; D gene uncertain. Germline loops: CDR1 LNHNV, CDR2 YYDKDF (reference sequence). Trimming took 1 base from V and 5 from J, leaving 15 bases between them. This CDR3 is built from 16 residues. CDR3 region: CATSRVSTRVDNEQFF. CDR3 nucleotides: TGTGCCACCAGCAGAGTTTCTACCCGGGTAGACAATGAGCAGTTCTTC.

This clonotype was observed many times. One junction end does not reproduce the germline sequence, and a read error may be involved. J is TRBJ1-1 and V is TRBV5-1; D uncertain. The CDR3 contains 13 residues. The germline V gene has CDR1 SGHRS and CDR2 YFSETQ. CDR3 coding DNA: TGTGCCAGCAGCTCGAGGCCGAACACTGAAGCTTTCTTT. It codes for CASSSRPNTEAFF.

This clonotype was detected ten times or more. V and J are TRBV20-1 and TRBJ2-7; D possibly uses TRBD1 or TRBD2 (5 bases each). Between the trimmed V and J ends, which lost 4 bases and 0 bases, there was a span of 10 bases. This CDR3 is built from 13 residues. The germline gives CDR1 DFQATT, CDR2 SNEGSKA (reference sequence). This chain's CDR3 is CSAMGRNSYEQYF. For the CDR3, the DNA is TGCAGTGCTATGGGACGGAACTCCTACGAGCAGTACTTC.

This clonotype was seen ten or more times. The chain recombines TRBV28 with TRBJ2-7; D not resolved. The CDR3 runs 13 residues. The germline V gene encodes CDR1 MDHEN and CDR2 SYDVKM. The V and J ends lost 4 bases and 4 bases respectively, with 11 bases between them. The CDR3: CASSYGVRYEQYF. CDR3 DNA: TGTGCCAGCAGTTACGGTGTTAGGTACGAGCAGTACTTC.

The genes are TRBV5-1 and TRBJ1-1; maybe TRBD1 (6 bases). Deletions cut 3 bases from V and 6 bases from J, with 9 bases between. The CDR3 length is 12 residues. Germline V lookup: CDR1 SGHRS, CDR2 YFSETQ. The DNA of the CDR3 is TGCGCCAGCAGCTGGCAGGGGTCTGAAGCTTTCTTT. This sequence encodes CASSWQGSEAFF.

The chain recombines TRBV15 with TRBJ2-7; the match to TRBD1 covers 7 bases. J lost 3 bases, V lost 0 bases, and 2 bases had no gene match. This CDR3 is 14 amino acids long. Germline V gene sequence: CDR1 LNHNV, CDR2 YYDKDF (reference sequence). CDR3 DNA sequence: TGTGCCACCAGCAGAGATCGACAGGGCTACGAGCAGTACTTC. Translated: CATSRDRQGYEQYF. The full variable domain, with the rest looked up from reference TRBV15 and TRBJ2-7, is DAMVIQNPRYQVTQFGKPVTLSCSQTLNHNVMYWYQQKSSQAPKLLFHYYDKDFNNEADTPDNFQSRRPNTSFCFLDIRSPGLGDTAMYLCATSRDRQGYEQYFGPGTRLTVT.

This clonotype appeared a few times. V and J are TRBV27 and TRBJ2-2; D gene unclear. Trimming removed 2 bases at V and 6 bases at J, with 13 bases between. The CDR3 is 15 residues long. In germline, CDR1 is MNHEY, CDR2 SMNVEV (reference sequence). Here the CDR3 reads CASSLADLWAGELFF. CDR3 sequence (DNA): TGTGCCAGCAGTTTAGCGGATTTGTGGGCCGGGGAGCTGTTTTTT.

In its sample, this clonotype was seen a few times. The chain links TRBV12-3 or TRBV12-4 to TRBJ1-2; 10 positions agree with TRBD1. CDR3 length: 16 amino acids. The V gene end was trimmed by 5 bases and the J gene end by 5 bases; junction bases not matched to a gene: 11. Here the CDR3 reads CASSGDRGEGGYGYTF. CDR3 in DNA: TGTGCCAGCAGTGGGGACAGGGGCGAAGGGGGTTATGGCTACACCTTC.

This clonotype came up many times. This rearrangement joins TRBV12-3 or TRBV12-4 to TRBJ1-5; D is unclear. This CDR3 region has 14 residues. Trimming pared 8 bases from V and 1 base from J, leaving 12 bases between. The CDR3 coding sequence is TGTGCCAGCCTTGGGCCAGTAAGCAATCAGCCCCAGCATTTT. Residues: CASLGPVSNQPQHF.

The table lists this clonotype with many counts. The chain uses TRBV5-1 and TRBJ1-1; a possible D gene is TRBD1 (6 bases). This CDR3 contains 16 residues. Germline CDR1 reads SGHRS; CDR2 reads YFSETQ. V was shortened by 1 base and J by 1 base, with 14 bases between the two germline ends. The CDR3 DNA reads TGCGCCAGCAGCTTGCGAATGGGGGGACAGAACACTGAAGCTTTCTTT. This translates into CASSLRMGGQNTEAFF.

There are a few counts of this clonotype. A much larger clone lies a single base off, so this may be a read error. The chain uses TRBV30 and TRBJ2-1, with D uncertain. The germline V gene has CDR1 GTSNPN and CDR2 SVGIG (reference sequence). The CDR3 totals 12 residues. The V end was cut by 0 bases, the J end by 16 bases, with 16 bases between. For the CDR3, the DNA is TGTGCCTGGAGTGTAGTAGAGGCAATGTCTTTCTTC. Translation: CAWSVVEAMSFF.

At least ten counts were recorded for this clonotype. The rearrangement links TRBV12-3 or TRBV12-4 to TRBJ2-1; D perhaps matches TRBD2 (6 bases). The CDR3 contains 14 residues. Trimming pared 4 bases from V and 7 bases from J, leaving 14 bases between. The CDR3 here is CASSSNSGGNEQFF. CDR3 DNA: TGTGCCAGCAGTTCTAACAGCGGAGGGAATGAGCAGTTCTTC.

The CDR3 DNA is TGTGCCAGCAGTGGCGGCGTAGGCTATGGCTACACCTTC. Its protein is CASSGGVGYGYTF. The rearrangement uses TRBV6-1 and TRBJ1-2; D not resolved. V dropped 4 bases and J dropped 4 bases, with 10 bases sitting between them. This CDR3 contains 13 residues. Germline assignment: CDR1 MNHNS and CDR2 SASEGT.

Ten or more counts support this clonotype. The chain employs TRBV20-1 and TRBJ2-7, with D perhaps TRBD2 (5 bases). CDR1 is DFQATT and CDR2 is SNEGSKA in the germline V gene (reference sequence). CDR3 size: 14 residues. Trimming removed 2 bases from V and 4 bases from J, with 15 bases in between. This chain's CDR3 is CSARSRGLGYEQYF. The CDR3 DNA is TGCAGTGCTAGAAGCAGAGGGCTTGGGTACGAGCAGTACTTC.